These 10 T cell receptor beta chains share one sample of origin, sequenced in a study of T cell responses to AZD1222 COVID-19 vaccine. Assay: immunoSEQ multiplex PCR; the TCRdb copy retains only in-frame clones and omits some. Among more than 150,000 clones listed, approximately 89% were seen once. The sample consisted of peripheral blood, taken on day 0 of AZD1222 vaccination. These TCRs come from an adult in good health.

V and J are TRBV6-5 and TRBJ2-3; TRBD1 matches at 10 bases. The CDR3 runs to 12 residues. The germline gives CDR1 MNHEY, CDR2 SVGAGI. The trim removed 8 bases at V and 6 bases at J, leaving 2 bases unmatched. DNA of the CDR3: TGTGCCAGCGGGACAGGGGACGATACGCAGTATTTT. Its protein is CASGTGDDTQYF.

The CDR3 region is CASSPRAGIGYNEQFF. The CDR3 bases are TGTGCCAGCAGCCCCCGAGCGGGAATAGGATACAATGAGCAGTTCTTC. The chain links TRBV7-2 to TRBJ2-1, with TRBD2 matching over 7 bases. Germline trimming cut 5 bases from V and 4 bases from J; bases unmatched to any gene: 11. This CDR3 is built from 16 residues. Germline V gene lookup returns CDR1 SGHTA and CDR2 FQGNSA.

This clone came up once. The gene calls are TRBV18 and TRBJ2-5; no clear D gene. CDR1 and CDR2 (germline): KGHSH, LQKENI. The V and J ends lost 6 bases and 4 bases respectively, with 15 bases between them. The length of the CDR3 is 14 residues. DNA for the CDR3: TGTGCCAGCTCCTCAAGAACCGCCCGAGAGACCCAGTACTTC. It encodes CASSSRTARETQYF.

V gene TRBV27 combines with J gene TRBJ2-3, with 12 bases identical to TRBD2. The trim removed 3 bases at V and 0 bases at J, leaving 10 bases unmatched. Germline assignment: CDR1 MNHEY and CDR2 SMNVEV (reference sequence). The CDR3 contains 19 residues. The CDR3 nucleotides are TGTGCCAGCAGTTTTCAGTGGCTAGCGGGAGGGAGGAGCACAGATACGCAGTATTTT. This sequence encodes CASSFQWLAGGRSTDTQYF.

The chain employs TRBV10-2 and TRBJ2-7; no clear D. CDR3 length: 14 amino acids. Germline V gene data show CDR1 as WSHSY and CDR2 as SAAADI. V was clipped by 3 bases and J by 7 bases, with 16 bases between them. CDR3 in amino acids: CASSERRGLGEQYF. The CDR3 bases are TGCGCCAGCAGTGAAAGGCGCGGCTTGGGGGAGCAGTACTTC.

V gene TRBV29-1 combines with J gene TRBJ2-5, with D unclear. CDR3 length equals 13 residues. V dropped 0 bases and J dropped 3 bases, with 8 bases sitting between them. Germline CDR1 and CDR2: SQVTM and ANQGSEA. The CDR3 nucleotides are TGCAGCGTTGAAGATTACCTGAAAGAGACCCAGTACTTC. Amino acids: CSVEDYLKETQYF. The full variable domain, with the rest looked up from reference TRBV29-1 and TRBJ2-5, is SAVISQKPSRDICQRGTSLTIQCQVDSQVTMMFWYRQQPGQSLTLIATANQGSEATYESGFVIDKFPISRPNLTFSTLTVSNMSPEDSSIYLCSVEDYLKETQYFGPGTRLLVL.

The rearrangement joins TRBV6-2 or TRBV6-3 to TRBJ1-1; D gene ambiguous. Germline V CDR1 and CDR2: MNHEY, SVGEGT. This CDR3 spans 17 amino acids. V was shortened by 0 bases and J by 0 bases, with 14 bases between the two germline ends. DNA for the CDR3: TGTGCCAGCAGTTACTCATCGGAGGTAGGGATGAACACTGAAGCTTTCTTT. As protein: CASSYSSEVGMNTEAFF.

The genes are TRBV5-5 and TRBJ2-1; the match to TRBD2 covers 7 bases. Germline CDR1 and CDR2: SGHKS and YYEKEE (reference sequence). The CDR3 length is 15 residues. The ends lost 3 bases at V and 3 bases at J; junction bases unmatched: 6. The CDR3 DNA follows: TGTGCCAGCAGCTCGTCTAGCGGCGTCTACAATGAGCAGTTCTTC. Protein sequence: CASSSSSGVYNEQFF. Full variable domain (missing parts from reference TRBV5-5 and TRBJ2-1): DAGVTQSPTHLIKTRGQQVTLRCSPISGHKSVSWYQQVLGQGPQFIFQYYEKEERGRGNFPDRFSARQFPNYSSELNVNALLLGDSALYLCASSSSSGVYNEQFFGPGTRLTVL.

Only a few counts were recorded for this clone. The V gene is TRBV2, the J gene TRBJ1-2, with D perhaps matching TRBD1 (6 bases). Germline CDR1 reads SNHLY; CDR2 reads FYNNEI. The CDR3 covers 12 residues. Between the trimmed V and J ends, which lost 4 bases and 5 bases, there was a span of 8 bases. In DNA, the CDR3 is TGTGCCAGCAGTGGGACAGCGTATGGCTACACCTTC. This gives the protein CASSGTAYGYTF.

This clone was seen just once. This chain uses TRBV24-1 with TRBJ2-1; D might be TRBD1 or TRBD2, each matching 5 bases. CDR1 and CDR2 (germline): KGHDR, SFDVKD. The CDR3 has 17 amino acids. The V end was cut by 0 bases, the J end by 6 bases, with 17 bases between. The CDR3 nucleotides read TGTGCCACCAGTGATTTGGGGGGATCGAGTGTAGGCAATGAGCAGTTCTTC. Protein sequence: CATSDLGGSSVGNEQFF.